These 29 T cell receptor beta chains originate from one sample sequenced in a study of radiation and T cells in renal cell carcinoma. Generated by immunoSEQ multiplex PCR, the TCRdb table keeps only in-frame clones and is missing some. The sample holds 160,000 or so clones, roughly 87% seen once. The sample's time point: blood 2 weeks post-SBRT. Treatment denoted: 15 Gy SBRT to primary tumor, nephrectomy 4 weeks later. The sequences come from blood, collected from a patient whose treatment included radiotherapy and nephrectomy. The receptor source for this set is a woman in her forties or fifties with renal cell carcinoma.

The rearrangement joins TRBV7-6 to TRBJ1-6; D call uncertain. Looked up from germline, CDR1 is SGHVS and CDR2 is FNYEAQ. There are 15 residues in the CDR3. V lost 5 bases and J lost 7, with 15 bases in between. CDR3 amino acids: CASSPRSGLNSPLHF. In DNA, the CDR3 is TGTGCCAGCAGCCCCCGAAGTGGCCTAAATTCACCCCTCCACTTT.

This rearrangement joins TRBV5-1 to TRBJ1-1; D is ambiguous. Germline V CDR1 and CDR2: SGHRS, YFSETQ. The V gene lost 2 bases and the J gene lost 2 bases, with 10 bases spanning the gap. This CDR3 comprises 14 residues. The CDR3 sequence is CASSLWRANTEAFF. As DNA, the CDR3 is TGCGCCAGCAGCTTATGGAGGGCAAACACTGAAGCTTTCTTT.

The gene calls are TRBV6-1 and TRBJ2-7, with TRBD1 matching over 10 bases. This CDR3 has 15 residues. Per germline, CDR1 MNHNS and CDR2 SASEGT. V shed 4 bases and J 0 bases; nucleotides not matched to a gene: 3. This CDR3 is CASSGDRGFSYEQYF. CDR3 DNA: TGTGCCAGCAGTGGGGACAGGGGCTTCTCCTACGAGCAGTACTTC.

The V and J genes are TRBV5-1 and TRBJ2-2, with D perhaps TRBD2 (6 bases). Per germline, CDR1 SGHRS and CDR2 YFSETQ. The ends were cut back, 1 base at V and 4 bases at J, with 11 bases in the middle. The CDR3 totals 15 residues. CDR3 sequence reads: CASSLRGSGTGELFF. CDR3 bases: TGCGCCAGCAGCTTGCGGGGGTCAGGCACCGGGGAGCTGTTTTTT.

In its sample, this clone was seen a few times. The V and J genes are TRBV21-1 and TRBJ1-1; TRBD1 is taken as the D call from the table, unchecked against the DNA. TRBV21-1 is reported as a pseudogene. The CDR3 consists of 14 residues. The CDR3 nucleotides are TGTGCCAGCAGCAACACAGGGGAACACACTGAAGCTTTCTTT. The encoded protein is CASSNTGEHTEAFF.

The V and J genes are TRBV4-3 and TRBJ2-1; D ambiguous. Trimming stripped 2 bases from V and 0 bases from J, with 8 bases between. The CDR3 loop spans 15 amino acids. The V gene's germline CDR1 is LGHNA and CDR2 YSLEER. The CDR3 DNA is TGCGCCAGCAGCCAATATACGAGCTCCTACAATGAGCAGTTCTTC. Protein: CASSQYTSSYNEQFF.

The chain combines TRBV5-1 with TRBJ1-1; tentative D call: TRBD1 (6 bases). Looked up from germline, CDR1 is SGHRS and CDR2 is YFSETQ. With 1 base removed from V and 2 bases from J, the gap between germline ends came to 12 bases. The CDR3 is 15 amino acids. The CDR3 DNA reads TGCGCCAGCAGCTTGTTACAGGGTCCTAACACTGAAGCTTTCTTT. Its translation: CASSLLQGPNTEAFF.

This clone was counted a few times. The CDR3 sequence: CAWIEGYTEAFF. DNA of the CDR3: TGTGCCTGGATTGAGGGGTACACTGAAGCTTTCTTT. The V and J genes are TRBV30 and TRBJ1-1; TRBD1 might be the D (5 bases). The ends were cut back, 4 bases at V and 3 bases at J, with 9 bases in the middle. Per germline, CDR1 GTSNPN and CDR2 SVGIG (reference sequence). There are 12 residues in the CDR3.

The V gene is TRBV7-2, the J gene TRBJ1-5; a weak D match, TRBD1 (6 bases). CDR1 is SGHTA and CDR2 is FQGNSA in the germline V gene. V was cut by 3 bases and J by 5 bases, with 8 bases left in between. This CDR3 is built from 13 residues. CDR3 nucleotide sequence: TGTGCCAGCAGCTTGAACAGGGATCAGCCCCAGCATTTT. This translates into CASSLNRDQPQHF.

The chain recombines TRBV5-1 with TRBJ1-6; no firm D call. This CDR3 has 15 amino acids. Germline CDR1 SGHRS, CDR2 YFSETQ. V shed 0 bases and J shed 6 bases, with 10 bases lying between them. The CDR3 loop reads CASSLVPGSNSPLHF. In DNA form, the CDR3 reads TGCGCCAGCAGCTTGGTACCTGGGAGTAATTCACCCCTCCACTTT.

The gene calls are TRBV5-1 and TRBJ2-2, with 10 positions matching TRBD2. The CDR3 spans 17 residues. V lost 1 base, J lost 3 bases, and 6 bases stayed unmatched. The germline V gene has CDR1 SGHRS and CDR2 YFSETQ. The CDR3: CASSLRSGGAHTGELFF. CDR3 in DNA: TGCGCCAGCAGCTTGCGGAGCGGGGGGGCCCACACCGGGGAGCTGTTTTTT.

The rearrangement uses TRBV4-3 and TRBJ2-1; D uncertain. The CDR3 length is 13 residues. Looked up from germline, CDR1 is LGHNA and CDR2 is YSLEER. Trimming removed 1 base at V and 5 bases at J, with 6 bases between. Here the CDR3 DNA reads TGCGCCAGCAGCCAAGGGGTGAACAATGAGCAGTTCTTC. This codes for CASSQGVNNEQFF.

In this sample, this clone turned up once. This chain links TRBV7-6 with TRBJ1-2, with no clear D. This CDR3 has 13 residues. V lost 4 bases, J lost 3 bases, and 9 bases lay in between. Germline-derived CDR1 and CDR2 are SGHVS and FNYEAQ. CDR3 region: CASSSVGYYGYTF. In nucleotides, the CDR3 is TGTGCCAGCAGCTCGGTGGGGTACTATGGCTACACCTTC.

This clone was found many times. The J gene is TRBJ1-6, the V gene TRBV28; 7 bases align to TRBD1. Germline assignment: CDR1 MDHEN and CDR2 SYDVKM. The V and J ends lost 6 bases and 13 bases, in that order; junction bases with no gene match: 12. The CDR3 extends over 14 amino acids. For the CDR3, the DNA is TGTGCCAGCAGGAAAGGACAGGCCCTCTCGCCCCTCCACTTT. This sequence encodes CASRKGQALSPLHF.

The chain carries TRBV18 and TRBJ2-7; D perhaps matches TRBD1 (6 bases). Trimming took off 1 base at V and 0 bases at J, with 7 bases between the two ends. CDR3 length: 14 residues. The germline gives CDR1 KGHSH, CDR2 LQKENI. CDR3 residues: CASSPRGGSYEQYF. Written as DNA, the CDR3 is TGTGCCAGCTCACCACGAGGGGGCTCCTACGAGCAGTACTTC.

CDR3 nucleotides: TGTGCCAGCAGGAGATATCCGGGCCACGGTGAGCAGTTCTTC. It specifies CASRRYPGHGEQFF. The rearrangement links TRBV2 to TRBJ2-1; D is unclear. The germline CDR1 and CDR2 sequences are SNHLY and FYNNEI. With 6 bases removed from V and 9 bases from J, the gap between germline ends came to 18 bases. The CDR3 extends over 14 amino acids.

The rearrangement joins TRBV11-3 to TRBJ2-2, with D uncertain. The CDR3 loop spans 11 amino acids. The V end lost 5 bases, the J end lost 5 bases, and 3 bases lay between the germline ends. Germline CDR1 and CDR2: SGHNT and YENEEA. This CDR3 is CASSLTGELFF. Written as DNA, the CDR3 is TGTGCCAGCAGCCTAACCGGGGAGCTGTTTTTT.

V gene TRBV18 combines with J gene TRBJ1-1, with unresolved D. V gave up 5 bases and J gave up 3 bases, with 13 bases separating them. This CDR3 contains 14 residues. Germline V gene sequence: CDR1 KGHSH, CDR2 LQKENI. DNA of the CDR3: TGTGCCAGCTCATTGGACCTTGGGGACACTGAAGCTTTCTTT. Translated, it gives CASSLDLGDTEAFF.

This clone was detected once. As DNA, the CDR3 is TGTGCCAGCAGTGAAGATGAAAGAGAGCAGTACTTC. Translated, it gives CASSEDEREQYF. The chain recombines TRBV6-1 with TRBJ2-7; no clear D gene. Germline CDR1 is MNHNS and CDR2 is SASEGT. Between the trimmed V and J ends, which lost 1 base and 7 bases, there was a span of 8 bases. The CDR3 length is 12 residues.

This chain uses TRBV11-2 with TRBJ1-2; 9 nucleotides match TRBD1. V was clipped by 4 bases and J by 5 bases; unmatched bases: 11. The CDR3 runs to 16 residues. Per germline, CDR1 SGHAT and CDR2 FQNNGV. The DNA for the CDR3 is TGTGCCAGCAGCTCCGATACCCGGGACAGGGATTATGGCTACACCTTC. Translating it yields CASSSDTRDRDYGYTF.

This clone was counted only a few times. J is TRBJ1-1 and V is TRBV5-4, with D perhaps matching TRBD1 (5 bases). This CDR3 has 16 residues. V lost 5 bases and J lost 0, with 17 bases in between. Germline CDR1 is SGHNT and CDR2 is YYREEE (reference sequence). The CDR3 DNA follows: TGTGCCAGCAGATTCCGGGCTCGGGGCATGAACACTGAAGCTTTCTTT. Encoded protein: CASRFRARGMNTEAFF.

The V and J genes are TRBV7-9 and TRBJ2-7, with 8 bases that match TRBD1. Germline V gives CDR1 SEHNR, CDR2 FQNEAQ (reference sequence). The CDR3 consists of 15 residues. Germline trimming cut 5 bases from V and 2 bases from J; bases unmatched to any gene: 8. In DNA, the CDR3 is TGTGCCAGCAGCATGGGACAGGACTTGGCCTACGAGCAGTACTTC. This gives the protein CASSMGQDLAYEQYF.

This clone showed up just a few times. V and J are TRBV5-1 and TRBJ1-4, with D unresolved. Trimming took 6 bases from V and 6 from J, leaving 9 bases between them. Germline V CDR1 and CDR2: SGHRS, YFSETQ. The CDR3 covers 12 residues. The CDR3 nucleotides are TGCGCCAGCAAAGGGTCTGATGAAAAACTGTTTTTT. Its protein product is CASKGSDEKLFF. The complete variable domain, with remaining parts taken from reference TRBV5-1 and TRBJ1-4, reads KAGVTQTPRYLIKTRGQQVTLSCSPISGHRSVSWYQQTPGQGLQFLFEYFSETQRNKGNFPGRFSGRQFSNSRSEMNVSTLELGDSALYLCASKGSDEKLFFGSGTQLSVL.

The J gene is TRBJ1-1, the V gene TRBV10-3; TRBD1 is a possible D gene (5 bases). This CDR3 is 14 amino acids long. Germline V gives CDR1 ENHRY, CDR2 SYGVKD. V was shortened by 10 bases and J by 2 bases, with 17 bases between the two germline ends. CDR3 nucleotides: TGTGCCACGCGGGCAGGGTCTTTAAACACTGAAGCTTTCTTT. This encodes CATRAGSLNTEAFF.

The V and J genes are TRBV10-3 and TRBJ2-3; a weak D match, TRBD2 (5 bases). V lost 10 bases to trimming and J lost 2 bases, with 10 bases between them. The CDR3 runs 12 residues. Germline assignment: CDR1 ENHRY and CDR2 SYGVKD. The CDR3 region has the DNA TGTGCCAAACGGGGTGTCACAGATACGCAGTATTTT. Its protein product is CAKRGVTDTQYF.

This chain connects TRBV2 to TRBJ1-1; the D is unclear. The CDR3 extends over 13 amino acids. Germline lookup yields CDR1 SNHLY and CDR2 FYNNEI. The V end was cut by 2 bases, the J end by 1 base, with 5 bases between. The CDR3 loop reads CASSEQWNTEAFF. CDR3 coding DNA: TGTGCCAGCAGTGAACAGTGGAACACTGAAGCTTTCTTT.

The chain is built from TRBV5-6 and TRBJ2-3; D ambiguous. The CDR3 loop spans 14 amino acids. Germline V gene sequence: CDR1 SGHDT, CDR2 YYEEEE. Trimming removed 1 base at V and 0 bases at J, with 6 bases between. The chain's CDR3 is CASSLRPSTDTQYF. The DNA for the CDR3 is TGTGCCAGCAGCTTGCGTCCTAGCACAGATACGCAGTATTTT.

This clone came up a few times. The chain's CDR3 is CASSSRDRGYNAEAFF. Written as DNA, the CDR3 is TGTGCCAGTAGTTCCCGGGACAGGGGCTATAATGCTGAAGCTTTCTTT. The chain uses TRBV19 and TRBJ1-1, with 10 bases that match TRBD1. The CDR3 totals 16 residues. CDR1 is LNHDA, CDR2 SQIVND, per germline (reference sequence). V lost 5 bases, J lost 6 bases, and 12 bases stayed unmatched.

The rearrangement links TRBV6-1 to TRBJ1-5; D gene uncertain. V was pared by 4 bases and J by 3 bases, with 7 bases between. Germline V CDR1 and CDR2: MNHNS, SASEGT. The CDR3 spans 13 residues. CDR3 sequence: CASSVDANQPQHF. Here the CDR3 DNA reads TGTGCCAGCAGTGTGGATGCCAATCAGCCCCAGCATTTT.